The following is a T cell receptor (beta chain) sequence with its context. This clonotype has more than one count but fewer than ten. Its binding antigen is unknown. No qualities accompany the bases; no much larger clone lies one base away. Donors were 30 to 45 systemically healthy Caucasian individuals from Russia aged roughly 6 to 95 years. About 10 milliliters of peripheral blood were collected from each donor into EDTA-treated Vacutainer tubes. Ficoll-Paque density-gradient centrifugation was used to isolate PBMCs, with at least 7 million per sample. Trizol reagent was used to extract total RNA from the PBMCs, yielding at least 6 micrograms per sample. Naive CD45RAhigh/CD27high T cell percentages were measured by flow cytometry on a PBMC aliquot from every donor. This sample is part of a study of blood T cells in healthy people across ages (dated by TCRdb to between 2015 and 2017). The study in broad terms: In model experiments, template switching captured about one uniquely barcoded TCR beta cDNA molecule for every two T cells. The study measured age-related changes in TCR beta repertoire diversity using deep sequencing normalized with unique cDNA molecular identifiers. Four age groups were formed from the donors: young (average approximately 15 years), middle-aged (just under 40), aged (about 62) and long-lived (more than 75). To avoid experimental bias, donors of different ages were spread randomly across the sequencing lanes. Using the same blood draw, the study looked at two additional independent replicas of 1 million unique cDNA reads for two donors, one aged 18 to 30 and the other aged 80 or older. Study-level results and caveats: Because donor CMV infection status was unknown, age-related changes in expanded clonotypes were potentially confounded. Estimates of total diversity based on one million sequenced T cells were regarded as lower bounds and as underestimates. As age increased, observed TCR beta diversity per million T cells dropped in a roughly linear way, and a significant reduction was already evident by age approximately 40. A strong correlation was found between observed TCR beta diversity and the percentage of naive T cells measured by flow cytometry. Compared with the aged group, the long-lived group had more naive CD4+ T cells, fewer expanded clones and increased TCR diversity, suggesting age selection. Since profiling was done on bulk unsorted PBMCs, naive and antigen-experienced compartments could not be conclusively compared.

Library construction relied on 5' RACE. A second roughly 7 to 11 cycle PCR used a sample-barcoded 5' primer and a J-beta primer mix. Each TCR beta cDNA molecule received a unique molecular identifier from a template-switch 5' adaptor carrying 12 random nucleotides. At least 3 million CDR3-containing paired-end reads were obtained from each sample. The Mint cDNA synthesis kit, primed by a TRBC-specific oligonucleotide, was used to synthesize first-strand cDNA from all RNA. All cDNA was treated with uracil-DNA glycosylase and then went through a first 18-cycle PCR with the universal primers M1SS and BC2_uni_R. The source study handled its data this way. For normalization, 1 million high-quality reads, each with a distinct molecular identifier, were randomly selected from each sample. Instead of being binned into consensus sequences, reads with shared molecular identifiers were discarded. MiTCR, with a Q25 quality threshold and the strictest error-elimination algorithm, was used for CDR3 identification, clonotype clustering and error correction. A nonparametric unseen species model with Euler transformation was used to estimate a lower bound on total TCR beta diversity. The public reads were reanalyzed by TCRdb: fastp trimming at Q25, MiXCR alignment, in-frame beta chains only. Every CDR3 protein is listed once, alongside the most common genes and DNA of its rows. TCRdb assigned the V and J calls; the authors' analysis was not used. Across this sample there are fewer than 2,000,000 distinct CDR3 sequences, with about two fifths seen only once. About 23% of the sample goes to the ten largest clones.

Sequencing used blood. The TCR sequence derives from a human donor in good health.

In nucleotides, the sequence is TGTGCCACATACCATCGATCCGCGGGTACGCAGTATTTT. This translates into CATYHRSAGTQYF. The chain links TRBV6-2 or TRBV6-3 with TRBJ2-3; tentative D gene TRBD2, with 5 bases matching. The germline V gene gives CDR1 as MNHEY and CDR2 as SVGEGT. V lost 10 bases and J lost 8 bases; the stretch between them is 19 bases long. CDR3 length: 13 amino acids, cysteine to phenylalanine. The entry retains the CDR3 DNA only, 39 bases that are in frame from base 1.